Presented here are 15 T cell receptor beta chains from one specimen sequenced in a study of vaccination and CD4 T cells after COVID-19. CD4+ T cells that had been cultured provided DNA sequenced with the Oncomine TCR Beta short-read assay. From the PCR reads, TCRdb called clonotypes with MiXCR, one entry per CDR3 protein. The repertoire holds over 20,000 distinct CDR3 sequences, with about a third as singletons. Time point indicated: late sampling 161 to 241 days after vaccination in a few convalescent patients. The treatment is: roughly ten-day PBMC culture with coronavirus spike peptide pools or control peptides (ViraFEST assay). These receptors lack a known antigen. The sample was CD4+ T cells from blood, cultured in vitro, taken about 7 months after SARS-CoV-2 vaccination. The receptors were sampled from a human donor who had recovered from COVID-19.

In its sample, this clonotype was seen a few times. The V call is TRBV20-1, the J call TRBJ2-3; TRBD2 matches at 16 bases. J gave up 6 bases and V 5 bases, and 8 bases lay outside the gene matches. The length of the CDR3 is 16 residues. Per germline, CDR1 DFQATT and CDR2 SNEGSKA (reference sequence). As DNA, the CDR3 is TGCAGTGCTTTCCGGGGACTAGCGGGAGGGCCGGATACGCAGTATTTT. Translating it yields CSAFRGLAGGPDTQYF.

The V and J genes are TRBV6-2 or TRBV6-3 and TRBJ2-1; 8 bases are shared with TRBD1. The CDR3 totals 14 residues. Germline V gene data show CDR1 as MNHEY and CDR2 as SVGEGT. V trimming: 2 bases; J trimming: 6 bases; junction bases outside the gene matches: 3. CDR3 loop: CASSYLGQGNEQFF. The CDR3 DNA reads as TGTGCCAGCAGTTACCTCGGACAGGGCAATGAGCAGTTCTTC.

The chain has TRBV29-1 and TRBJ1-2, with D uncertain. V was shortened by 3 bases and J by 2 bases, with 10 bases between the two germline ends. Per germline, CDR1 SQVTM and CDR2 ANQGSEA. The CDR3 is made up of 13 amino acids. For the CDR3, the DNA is TGCAGCGTTGAGTCCCCGGGAAACTATGGCTACACCTTC. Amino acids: CSVESPGNYGYTF.

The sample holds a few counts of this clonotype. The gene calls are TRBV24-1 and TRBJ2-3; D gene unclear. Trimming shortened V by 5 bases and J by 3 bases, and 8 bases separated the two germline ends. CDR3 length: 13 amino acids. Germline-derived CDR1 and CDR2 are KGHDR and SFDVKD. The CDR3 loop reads CATSVGLTDTQYF. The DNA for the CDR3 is TGTGCCACCAGTGTTGGTTTAACAGATACGCAGTATTTT.

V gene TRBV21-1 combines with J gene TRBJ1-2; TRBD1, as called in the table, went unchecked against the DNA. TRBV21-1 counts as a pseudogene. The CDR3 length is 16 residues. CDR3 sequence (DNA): TGTGCCAGCAGCCTTGGGGGAATTTTAGGGAACTATGGCTACACCTTC. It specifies CASSLGGILGNYGYTF.

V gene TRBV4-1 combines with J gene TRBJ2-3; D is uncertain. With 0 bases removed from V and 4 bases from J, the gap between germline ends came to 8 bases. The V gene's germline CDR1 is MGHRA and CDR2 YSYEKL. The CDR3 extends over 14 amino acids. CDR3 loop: CASSQDRLADTQYF. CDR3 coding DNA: TGCGCCAGCAGCCAAGATAGACTTGCAGATACGCAGTATTTT.

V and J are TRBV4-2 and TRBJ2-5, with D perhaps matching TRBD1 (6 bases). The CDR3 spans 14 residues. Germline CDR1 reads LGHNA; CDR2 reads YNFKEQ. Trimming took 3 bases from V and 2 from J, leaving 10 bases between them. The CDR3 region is CASSHPTGQETQYF. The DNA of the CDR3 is TGTGCCAGCAGCCACCCGACAGGTCAAGAGACCCAGTACTTC.

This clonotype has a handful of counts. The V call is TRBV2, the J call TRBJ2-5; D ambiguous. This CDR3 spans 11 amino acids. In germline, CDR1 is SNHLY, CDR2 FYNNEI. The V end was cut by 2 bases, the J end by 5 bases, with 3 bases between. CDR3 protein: CASSEFETQYF. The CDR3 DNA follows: TGTGCCAGCAGTGAATTCGAGACCCAGTACTTC. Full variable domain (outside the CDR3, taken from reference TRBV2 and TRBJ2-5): EPEVTQTPSHQVTQMGQEVILRCVPISNHLYFYWYRQILGQKVEFLVSFYNNEISEKSEIFDDQFSVERPDGSNFTLKIRSTKLEDSAMYFCASSEFETQYFGPGTRLLVL.

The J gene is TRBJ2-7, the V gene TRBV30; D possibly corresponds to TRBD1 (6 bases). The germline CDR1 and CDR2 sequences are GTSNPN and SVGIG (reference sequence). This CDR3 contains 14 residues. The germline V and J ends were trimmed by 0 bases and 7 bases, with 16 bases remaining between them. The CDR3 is CAWSVQGSLGEQYF. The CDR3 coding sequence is TGTGCCTGGAGTGTACAGGGTTCGTTAGGGGAGCAGTACTTC.

The CDR3 is CAIAGQSYEQYF. CDR3 nucleotides: TGTGCCATCGCGGGACAGAGTTACGAGCAGTACTTC. J is TRBJ2-7 and V is TRBV10-3, with a possible D match to TRBD1 (7 bases). The germline V gene encodes CDR1 ENHRY and CDR2 SYGVKD. V was cut by 8 bases and J by 4 bases, with 12 bases left in between. This CDR3 is 12 amino acids long.

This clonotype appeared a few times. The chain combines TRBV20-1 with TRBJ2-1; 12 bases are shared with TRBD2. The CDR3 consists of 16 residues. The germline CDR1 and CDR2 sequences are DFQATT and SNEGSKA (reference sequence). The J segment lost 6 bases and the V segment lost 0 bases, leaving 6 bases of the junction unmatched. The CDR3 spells CSARDLTSGSVNEQFF. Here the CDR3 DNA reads TGCAGTGCTAGAGACCTGACTAGCGGGAGCGTCAATGAGCAGTTCTTC.

Here the CDR3 DNA reads TGTGCCAGCGGACTGACCTACGAGCAGTACTTC. Translating it yields CASGLTYEQYF. The gene calls are TRBV28 and TRBJ2-7, with a tentative D call TRBD2 (5 bases). The CDR3 spans 11 residues. The germline CDR1 and CDR2 sequences are MDHEN and SYDVKM. V shed 8 bases and J shed 2 bases, with 7 bases lying between them.

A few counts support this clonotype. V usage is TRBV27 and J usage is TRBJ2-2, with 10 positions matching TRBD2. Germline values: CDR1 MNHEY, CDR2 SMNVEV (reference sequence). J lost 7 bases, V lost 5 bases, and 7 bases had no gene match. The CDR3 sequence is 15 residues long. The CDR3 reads CASSHLAGAIGELFF. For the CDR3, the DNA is TGTGCCAGCAGTCACCTAGCGGGAGCTATCGGGGAGCTGTTTTTT.

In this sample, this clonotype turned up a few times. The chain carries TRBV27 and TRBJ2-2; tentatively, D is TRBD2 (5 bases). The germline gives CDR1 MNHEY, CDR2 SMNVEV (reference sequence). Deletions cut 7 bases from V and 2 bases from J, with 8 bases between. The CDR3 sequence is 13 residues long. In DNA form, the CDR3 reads TGTGCCAGCATCGGGGTCAACACCGGGGAGCTGTTTTTT. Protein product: CASIGVNTGELFF.

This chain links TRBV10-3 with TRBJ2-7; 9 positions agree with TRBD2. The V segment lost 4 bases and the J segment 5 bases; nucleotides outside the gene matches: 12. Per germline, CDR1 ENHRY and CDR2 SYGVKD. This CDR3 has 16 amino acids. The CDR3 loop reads CAISGFVGLAPHEQYF. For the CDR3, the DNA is TGTGCCATCAGTGGCTTCGTGGGACTAGCACCCCACGAGCAGTACTTC.